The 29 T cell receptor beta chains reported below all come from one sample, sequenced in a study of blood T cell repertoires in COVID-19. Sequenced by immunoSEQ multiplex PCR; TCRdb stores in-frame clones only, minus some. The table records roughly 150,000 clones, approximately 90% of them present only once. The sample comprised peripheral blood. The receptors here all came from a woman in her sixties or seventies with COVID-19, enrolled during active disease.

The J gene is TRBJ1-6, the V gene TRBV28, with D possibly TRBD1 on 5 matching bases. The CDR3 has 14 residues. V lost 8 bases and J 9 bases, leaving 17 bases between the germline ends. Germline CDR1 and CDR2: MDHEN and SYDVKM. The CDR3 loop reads CASVRRGVGSPLHF. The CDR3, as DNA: TGTGCCAGCGTACGGCGGGGGGTTGGTTCACCCCTCCACTTT.

The CDR3 nucleotides read TGTGCCAGCAGTTCAGGGGGAGATGAAAAACTGTTTTTT. This encodes CASSSGGDEKLFF. The rearrangement uses TRBV28 and TRBJ1-4; 7 nucleotides agree with TRBD1. The trim removed 4 bases at V and 6 bases at J, leaving 2 bases unmatched. Germline loops: CDR1 MDHEN, CDR2 SYDVKM. The CDR3 sequence is 13 residues long.

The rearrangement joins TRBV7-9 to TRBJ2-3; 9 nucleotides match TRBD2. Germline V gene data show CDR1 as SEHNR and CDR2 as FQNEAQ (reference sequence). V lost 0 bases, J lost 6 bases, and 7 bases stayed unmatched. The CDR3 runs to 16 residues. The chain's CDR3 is CASSLAGGGAADTQYF. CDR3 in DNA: TGTGCCAGCAGCTTAGCGGGCGGGGGGGCCGCTGATACGCAGTATTTT.

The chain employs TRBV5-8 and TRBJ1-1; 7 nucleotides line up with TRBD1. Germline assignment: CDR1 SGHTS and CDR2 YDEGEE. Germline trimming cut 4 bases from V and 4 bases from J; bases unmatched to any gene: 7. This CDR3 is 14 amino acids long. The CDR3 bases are TGTGCCAGCAGCCCACAGGGGTGGGTCACTGAAGCTTTCTTT. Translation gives CASSPQGWVTEAFF.

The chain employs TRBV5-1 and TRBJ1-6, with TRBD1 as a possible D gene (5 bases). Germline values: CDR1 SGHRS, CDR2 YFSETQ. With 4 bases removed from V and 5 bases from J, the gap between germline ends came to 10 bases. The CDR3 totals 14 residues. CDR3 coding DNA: TGCGCCAGCAGCGCAGGGATGGATAATTCACCCCTCCACTTT. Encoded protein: CASSAGMDNSPLHF.

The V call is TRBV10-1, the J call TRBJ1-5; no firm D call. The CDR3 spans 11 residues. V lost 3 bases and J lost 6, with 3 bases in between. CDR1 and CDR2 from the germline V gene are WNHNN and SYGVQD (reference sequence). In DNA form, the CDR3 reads TGCGCCAGCAGTGATATTCAGCCCCAGCATTTT. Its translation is CASSDIQPQHF.

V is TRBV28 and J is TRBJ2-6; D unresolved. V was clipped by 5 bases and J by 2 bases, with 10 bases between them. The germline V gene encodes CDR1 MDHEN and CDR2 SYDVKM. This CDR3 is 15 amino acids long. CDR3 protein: CASSNYGPGANVLTF. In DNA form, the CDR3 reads TGTGCCAGCAGTAACTATGGTCCTGGGGCCAACGTCCTGACTTTC.

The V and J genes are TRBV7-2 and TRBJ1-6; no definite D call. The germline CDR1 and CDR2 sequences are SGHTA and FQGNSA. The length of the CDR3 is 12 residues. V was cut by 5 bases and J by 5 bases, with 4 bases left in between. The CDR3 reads CASSINNSPLHF. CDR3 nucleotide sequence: TGTGCCAGCAGCATTAATAATTCACCCCTCCACTTT.

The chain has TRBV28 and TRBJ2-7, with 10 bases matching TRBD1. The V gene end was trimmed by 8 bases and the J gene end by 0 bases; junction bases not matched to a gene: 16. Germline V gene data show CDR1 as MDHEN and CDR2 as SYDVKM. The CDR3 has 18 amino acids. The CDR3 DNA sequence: TGTGCCAGCTCCCGGCCTGGGCCGGGACAGGGGACCTCCTACGAGCAGTACTTC. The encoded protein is CASSRPGPGQGTSYEQYF.

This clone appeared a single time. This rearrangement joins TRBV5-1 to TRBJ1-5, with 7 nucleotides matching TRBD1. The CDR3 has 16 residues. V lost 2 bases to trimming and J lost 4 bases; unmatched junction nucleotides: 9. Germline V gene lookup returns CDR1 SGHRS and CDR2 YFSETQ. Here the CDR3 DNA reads TGCGCCAGCAGCTTCGGCCAGACAGGGCTTAATCAGCCCCAGCATTTT. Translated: CASSFGQTGLNQPQHF.

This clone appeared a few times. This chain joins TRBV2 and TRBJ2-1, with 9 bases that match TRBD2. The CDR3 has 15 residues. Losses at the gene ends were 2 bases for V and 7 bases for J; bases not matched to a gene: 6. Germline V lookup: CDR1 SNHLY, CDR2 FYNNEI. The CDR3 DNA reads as TGTGCCAGCAGTGAACTGGCGGGGGGGAGTAATGAGCAGTTCTTC. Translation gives CASSELAGGSNEQFF.

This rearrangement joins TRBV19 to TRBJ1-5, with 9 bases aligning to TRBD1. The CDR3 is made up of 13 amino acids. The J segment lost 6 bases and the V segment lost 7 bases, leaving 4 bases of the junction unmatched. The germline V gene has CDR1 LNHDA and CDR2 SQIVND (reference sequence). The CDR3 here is CASIQGASQPQHF. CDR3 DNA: TGTGCCAGTATACAGGGGGCTAGTCAGCCCCAGCATTTT.

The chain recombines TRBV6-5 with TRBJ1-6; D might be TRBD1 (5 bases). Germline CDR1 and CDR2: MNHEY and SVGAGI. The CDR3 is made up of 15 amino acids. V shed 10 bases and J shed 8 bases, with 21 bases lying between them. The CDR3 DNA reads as TGTGCCACCATTCCCTCGGAGGGGTGGCATTCACCCCTCCACTTT. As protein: CATIPSEGWHSPLHF.

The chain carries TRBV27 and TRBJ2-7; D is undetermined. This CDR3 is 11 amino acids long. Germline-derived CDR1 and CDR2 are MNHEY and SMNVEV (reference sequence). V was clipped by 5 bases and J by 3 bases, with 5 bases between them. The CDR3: CASSPHYEQYF. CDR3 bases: TGTGCCAGCAGTCCCCACTACGAGCAGTACTTC.

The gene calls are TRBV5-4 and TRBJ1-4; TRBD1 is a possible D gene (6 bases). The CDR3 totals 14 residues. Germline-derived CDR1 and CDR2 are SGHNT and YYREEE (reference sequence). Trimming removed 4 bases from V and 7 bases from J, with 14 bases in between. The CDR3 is CASSVTGWGEKLFF. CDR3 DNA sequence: TGTGCCAGCAGCGTAACAGGGTGGGGTGAAAAACTGTTTTTT.

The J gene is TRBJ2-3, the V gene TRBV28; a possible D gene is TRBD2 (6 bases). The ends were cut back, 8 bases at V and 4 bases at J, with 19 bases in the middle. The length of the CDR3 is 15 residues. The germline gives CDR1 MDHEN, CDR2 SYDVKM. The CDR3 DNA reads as TGTGCCAGCGGCCCCGCGGGGAGGCCCTCAGATACGCAGTATTTT. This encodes CASGPAGRPSDTQYF.

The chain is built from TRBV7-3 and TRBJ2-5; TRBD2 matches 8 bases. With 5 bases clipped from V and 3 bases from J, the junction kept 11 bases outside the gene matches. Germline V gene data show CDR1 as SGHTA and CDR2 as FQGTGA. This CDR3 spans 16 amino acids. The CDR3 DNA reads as TGTGCCAGCAGCGGATACGGGGGGGCCTTGGAAGAGACCCAGTACTTC. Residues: CASSGYGGALEETQYF. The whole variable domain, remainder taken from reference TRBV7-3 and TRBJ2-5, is GAGVSQTPSNKVTEKGKYVELRCDPISGHTALYWYRQSLGQGPEFLIYFQGTGAADDSGLPNDRFFAVRPEGSVSTLKIQRTERGDSAVYLCASSGYGGALEETQYFGPGTRLLVL.

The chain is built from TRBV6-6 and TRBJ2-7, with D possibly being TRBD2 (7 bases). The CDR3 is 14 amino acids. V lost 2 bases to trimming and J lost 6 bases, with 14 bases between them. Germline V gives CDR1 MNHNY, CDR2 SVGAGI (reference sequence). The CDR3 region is CASSYQQRGAEQYF. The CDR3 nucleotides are TGTGCCAGCAGTTACCAACAACGGGGGGCCGAGCAGTACTTC.

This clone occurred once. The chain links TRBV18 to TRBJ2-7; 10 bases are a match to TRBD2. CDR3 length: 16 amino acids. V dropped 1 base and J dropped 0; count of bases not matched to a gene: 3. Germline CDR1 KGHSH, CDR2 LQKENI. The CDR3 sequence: CASSPQASGGSYEQYF. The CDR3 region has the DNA TGTGCCAGCTCACCACAAGCTAGCGGGGGCTCCTACGAGCAGTACTTC. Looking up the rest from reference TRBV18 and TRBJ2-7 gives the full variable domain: NAGVMQNPRHLVRRRGQEARLRCSPMKGHSHVYWYRQLPEEGLKFMVYLQKENIIDESGMPKERFSAEFPKEGPSILRIQQVVRGDSAAYFCASSPQASGGSYEQYFGPGTRLTVT.

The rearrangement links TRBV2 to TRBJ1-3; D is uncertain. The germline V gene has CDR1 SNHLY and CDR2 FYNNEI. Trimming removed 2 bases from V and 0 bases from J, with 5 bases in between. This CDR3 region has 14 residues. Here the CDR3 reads CASSEFYSGNTIYF. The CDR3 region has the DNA TGTGCCAGCAGTGAATTTTACTCTGGAAACACCATATATTTT.

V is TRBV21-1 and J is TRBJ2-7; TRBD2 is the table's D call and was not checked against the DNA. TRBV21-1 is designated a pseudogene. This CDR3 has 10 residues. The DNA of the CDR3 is TGTGCCAGCCTCCCCTACGAGCAGTACTTC. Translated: CASLPYEQYF.

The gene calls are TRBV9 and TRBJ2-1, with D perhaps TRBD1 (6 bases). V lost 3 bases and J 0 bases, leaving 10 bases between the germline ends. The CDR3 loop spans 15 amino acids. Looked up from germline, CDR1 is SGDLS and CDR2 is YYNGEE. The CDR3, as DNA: TGTGCCAGCAGCGCCAGGACAGCCTCCTACAATGAGCAGTTCTTC. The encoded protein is CASSARTASYNEQFF.

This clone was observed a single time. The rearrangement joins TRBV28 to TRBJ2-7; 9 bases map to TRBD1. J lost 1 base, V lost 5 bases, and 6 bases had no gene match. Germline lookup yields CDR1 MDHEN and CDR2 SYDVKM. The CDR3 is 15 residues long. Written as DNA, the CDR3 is TGTGCCAGCAGTCGAGCGGGACAGGGTTCCTACGAGCAGTACTTC. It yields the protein CASSRAGQGSYEQYF.

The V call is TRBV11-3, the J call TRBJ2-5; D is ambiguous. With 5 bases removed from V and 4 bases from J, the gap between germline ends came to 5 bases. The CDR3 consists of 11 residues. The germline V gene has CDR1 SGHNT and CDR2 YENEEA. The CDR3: CASSSRETQYF. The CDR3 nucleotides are TGTGCCAGCAGCAGCCGAGAGACCCAGTACTTC.

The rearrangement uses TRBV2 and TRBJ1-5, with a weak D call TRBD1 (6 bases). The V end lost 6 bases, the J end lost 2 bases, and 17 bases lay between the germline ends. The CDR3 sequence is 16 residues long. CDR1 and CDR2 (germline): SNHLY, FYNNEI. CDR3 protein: CASRLQGTQGNQPQHF. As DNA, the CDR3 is TGTGCCAGCAGGTTACAGGGTACCCAGGGCAATCAGCCCCAGCATTTT.

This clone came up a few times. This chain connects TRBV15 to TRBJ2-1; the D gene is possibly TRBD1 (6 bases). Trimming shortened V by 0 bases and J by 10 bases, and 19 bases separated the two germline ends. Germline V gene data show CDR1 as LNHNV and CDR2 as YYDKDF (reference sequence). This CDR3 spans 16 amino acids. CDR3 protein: CATSRDLPGVGGEQFF. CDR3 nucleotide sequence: TGTGCCACCAGCAGAGATCTTCCAGGGGTTGGGGGAGAGCAGTTCTTC.

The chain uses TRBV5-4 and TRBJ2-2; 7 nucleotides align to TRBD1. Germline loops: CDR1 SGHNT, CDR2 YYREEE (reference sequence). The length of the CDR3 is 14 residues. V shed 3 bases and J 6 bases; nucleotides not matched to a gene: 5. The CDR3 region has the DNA TGTGCCAGCAGCTCTCAGGGGGTTGCCGGGGAGCTGTTTTTT. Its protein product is CASSSQGVAGELFF.

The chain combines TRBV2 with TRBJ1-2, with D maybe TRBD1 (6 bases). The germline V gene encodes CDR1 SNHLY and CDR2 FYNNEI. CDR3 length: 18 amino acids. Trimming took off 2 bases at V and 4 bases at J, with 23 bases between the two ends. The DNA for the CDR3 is TGTGCCAGCAGTGAAAGTCGGACAGTCCTATCGGCGTCCTATGGCTACACCTTC. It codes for CASSESRTVLSASYGYTF.

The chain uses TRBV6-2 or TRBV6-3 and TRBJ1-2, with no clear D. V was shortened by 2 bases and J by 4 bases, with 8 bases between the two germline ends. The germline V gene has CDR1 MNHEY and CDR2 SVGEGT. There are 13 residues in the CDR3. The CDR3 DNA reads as TGTGCCAGCAGTTACGCAGAAAGCTATGGCTACACCTTC. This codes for CASSYAESYGYTF.